What follows are 24 T cell receptor beta chains derived from one specimen sequenced in a study of shared clonotypes between healthy human individuals. CD45RO-negative CD8 cells positively selected for CCR7 made up the naive population, which excluded terminally differentiated effector memory CD45RA+ cells. The data were produced by immunoSEQ multiplex PCR, yet TCRdb's version contains in-frame clones alone and is incomplete. The table lists some 2.1 million clones, 93% of them singletons. Sequencing was performed on naive CD8+ T cells from PBMCs. Receptor source: a man aged 18-30 years in good health. Some clones in this sample may be carry-over from other donors' samples.

In DNA, the CDR3 is TGTGCCAGCAGCTTGAGCCTAGCTGGCACCGGGGAGCTGTTTTTT. Residues: CASSLSLAGTGELFF. The V call is TRBV11-2, the J call TRBJ2-2; tentative D call: TRBD2 (5 bases). This CDR3 has 15 amino acids. Germline CDR1 reads SGHAT; CDR2 reads FQNNGV. Between the trimmed V and J ends, which lost 3 bases and 4 bases, there was a span of 12 bases.

This chain connects TRBV28 to TRBJ2-5; 14 bases are a match to TRBD2. CDR1 and CDR2 (germline): MDHEN, SYDVKM. There are 16 residues in the CDR3. Trimming at V came to 1 base and at J to 5 bases, leaving 3 bases not matched to a gene. The CDR3: CASSLSGLAGDETQYF. Here the CDR3 DNA reads TGTGCCAGCAGTTTATCGGGACTAGCGGGAGATGAGACCCAGTACTTC.

With respect to this clone: The same CDR3 also results from other DNA sequences found in this sample. This chain links TRBV7-2 with TRBJ2-7, with 8 bases that match TRBD2. Trimming took 4 bases from V and 2 from J; bases not matched to a gene: 1. The germline V gene has CDR1 SGHTA and CDR2 FQGNSA. This CDR3 has 13 amino acids. CDR3 DNA sequence: TGTGCCAGCAGCTCGGGACTAGCCTACGAGCAGTACTTC. It translates to CASSSGLAYEQYF.

The V gene is TRBV5-8, the J gene TRBJ2-7; no clear D. CDR3 length: 11 residues. V dropped 4 bases and J dropped 4 bases, with 6 bases sitting between them. Germline lookup yields CDR1 SGHTS and CDR2 YDEGEE. The CDR3, as DNA: TGTGCCAGCAGCCGAGGATACGAGCAGTACTTC. It yields the protein CASSRGYEQYF.

The chain combines TRBV27 with TRBJ2-1, with a weak D call TRBD2 (5 bases). Germline CDR1 and CDR2: MNHEY and SMNVEV (reference sequence). V was clipped by 4 bases and J by 5 bases, with 12 bases between them. The CDR3 has 14 residues. This CDR3 reads CASSWNSANNEQFF. CDR3 bases: TGTGCCAGCAGTTGGAATAGCGCTAACAATGAGCAGTTCTTC.

This clone occurred once. The chain has TRBV27 and TRBJ2-7; D is ambiguous. V gave up 4 bases and J gave up 3 bases, with 13 bases separating them. The CDR3 is 14 residues long. Germline V gene sequence: CDR1 MNHEY, CDR2 SMNVEV (reference sequence). DNA for the CDR3: TGTGCCAGCAGTTCGACCCGGGTCCTCTACGAGCAGTACTTC. Its translation is CASSSTRVLYEQYF.

This chain uses TRBV27 with TRBJ2-3; 12 nucleotides agree with TRBD2. J was trimmed by 2 bases and V by 6 bases; bases with no gene match: 12. The CDR3 covers 18 residues. CDR1 is MNHEY and CDR2 is SMNVEV in the germline V gene (reference sequence). The CDR3 DNA sequence: TGTGCCAGCAGCAAGCTACGGGCTAGCGGGAGGGACACAGATACGCAGTATTTT. It yields the protein CASSKLRASGRDTDTQYF.

The V and J genes are TRBV10-2 and TRBJ2-1; the match to TRBD2 covers 11 bases. Germline trimming cut 6 bases from V and 4 bases from J; bases unmatched to any gene: 5. Germline CDR1 reads WSHSY; CDR2 reads SAAADI. The CDR3 extends over 15 amino acids. The CDR3 region has the DNA TGCGCCAGCAGCGCCGGGACTAGCGGATACAATGAGCAGTTCTTC. Protein sequence: CASSAGTSGYNEQFF.

Regarding this clone: This same CDR3 is encoded by further DNA sequences in the sample. The V and J genes are TRBV27 and TRBJ1-1; D possibly corresponds to TRBD1 (5 bases). From germline, CDR1 is MNHEY and CDR2 SMNVEV (reference sequence). V was clipped by 5 bases and J by 4 bases, with 14 bases between them. This CDR3 contains 14 residues. This CDR3 reads CASSPQGWSTEAFF. CDR3 coding DNA: TGTGCCAGCAGTCCCCAGGGTTGGAGCACTGAAGCTTTCTTT.

This clone was observed a handful of times. This sequence joins TRBV5-1 and TRBJ2-1, with D possibly TRBD2 on 6 matching bases. The CDR3 sequence is 13 residues long. V was pared by 3 bases and J by 4 bases, with 8 bases between. Germline CDR1 SGHRS, CDR2 YFSETQ. CDR3 DNA: TGCGCCAGCAGCTCGACTAGTTACAATGAGCAGTTCTTC. Its protein is CASSSTSYNEQFF.

The rearrangement links TRBV5-1 to TRBJ2-5; 10 bases match TRBD2. Germline V gene data show CDR1 as SGHRS and CDR2 as YFSETQ. V shed 4 bases, J shed 5 bases, and the junction held 11 bases outside the gene matches. This CDR3 spans 16 amino acids. In DNA, the CDR3 is TGCGCCAGCAGCCCAGATCGGCTAGCGGGAGCGGAGACCCAGTACTTC. This encodes CASSPDRLAGAETQYF. The variable domain in full, with the rest retrieved from reference TRBV5-1 and TRBJ2-5, is KAGVTQTPRYLIKTRGQQVTLSCSPISGHRSVSWYQQTPGQGLQFLFEYFSETQRNKGNFPGRFSGRQFSNSRSEMNVSTLELGDSALYLCASSPDRLAGAETQYFGPGTRLLVL.

CDR3 protein: CASSLLLVGEQFF. CDR3 nucleotide sequence: TGTGCCAGCAGTTTATTGCTGGTGGGTGAGCAGTTCTTC. The gene calls are TRBV27 and TRBJ2-1; the D is unclear. The length of the CDR3 is 13 residues. Germline CDR1 is MNHEY and CDR2 is SMNVEV (reference sequence). The V and J ends lost 1 base and 9 bases respectively, with 10 bases between them.

The CDR3 coding sequence is TGTGCCAGCAGCGGGAGGCGGGATGAGCAGTTCTTC. It translates to CASSGRRDEQFF. The chain employs TRBV6-6 and TRBJ2-1; TRBD2 agrees at 7 bases. The germline V gene encodes CDR1 MNHNY and CDR2 SVGAGI (reference sequence). The ends lost 6 bases at V and 8 bases at J; junction bases unmatched: 4. CDR3 length: 12 amino acids.

This clone was counted only a few times. In DNA, the CDR3 is TGTGCCAGCAGCCTTCTACAGGGGTGGCAGCCCCAGCATTTT. Its translation is CASSLLQGWQPQHF. V usage is TRBV6-5 and J usage is TRBJ1-5, with 7 bases lining up with TRBD1. This CDR3 spans 14 amino acids. V shed 6 bases and J 7 bases; nucleotides not matched to a gene: 9. The germline gives CDR1 MNHEY, CDR2 SVGAGI.

This chain links TRBV21-1 with TRBJ2-5; the table's D call, TRBD1, has no DNA check behind it. TRBV21-1 is an annotated pseudogene. The CDR3 extends over 15 amino acids. The chain's CDR3 is CASSEPGDNRETQYF. The CDR3, as DNA: TGTGCCAGCAGCGAACCAGGGGACAATAGGGAGACCCAGTACTTC.

This clone was found once. V is TRBV6-1 and J is TRBJ2-7, with TRBD1 identical over 8 bases. The CDR3 length is 23 residues. The ends lost 0 bases at V and 3 bases at J; junction bases unmatched: 28. Germline CDR1 MNHNS, CDR2 SASEGT. CDR3 residues: CASSEAWQGASSGIHLGLYEQYF. DNA of the CDR3: TGTGCCAGCAGTGAAGCTTGGCAGGGGGCGAGTAGCGGAATCCACCTAGGGCTCTACGAGCAGTACTTC.

About this clone itself: This sample includes further DNA sequences coding for the same CDR3. This chain joins TRBV9 and TRBJ2-7, with D perhaps TRBD2 (6 bases). The CDR3 runs to 14 residues. Germline lookup yields CDR1 SGDLS and CDR2 YYNGEE. The ends were cut back, 0 bases at V and 3 bases at J, with 10 bases in the middle. The CDR3 nucleotides are TGTGCCAGCAGCGTAGGCGGGGCGATCTACGAGCAGTACTTC. It yields the protein CASSVGGAIYEQYF.

This chain links TRBV6-1 with TRBJ2-1; D is unresolved. Germline-derived CDR1 and CDR2 are MNHNS and SASEGT. V was trimmed by 2 bases and J by 12 bases, leaving 20 bases between them. This CDR3 comprises 15 residues. This CDR3 is CASSELPNLSRWQFF. The CDR3 DNA is TGTGCCAGCAGTGAACTTCCGAACCTTTCGCGGTGGCAGTTCTTC.

This clone was recorded only once. The rearrangement links TRBV5-4 to TRBJ2-3; D gene ambiguous. The CDR3 length is 14 residues. The germline V and J ends were trimmed by 0 bases and 2 bases, with 7 bases remaining between them. Germline CDR1 and CDR2: SGHNT and YYREEE (reference sequence). CDR3 protein: CASSLAGPTDTQYF. The CDR3 DNA reads TGTGCCAGCAGCTTGGCGGGCCCCACAGATACGCAGTATTTT.

The gene calls are TRBV7-9 and TRBJ1-4, with a weak D call TRBD1 (6 bases). The CDR3 contains 15 residues. The germline CDR1 and CDR2 sequences are SEHNR and FQNEAQ (reference sequence). The V end was cut by 1 base, the J end by 7 bases, with 13 bases between. The DNA for the CDR3 is TGTGCCAGCAGCTTAGGGACGGGGGCCGGTGAAAAACTGTTTTTT. Its translation: CASSLGTGAGEKLFF.

The V call is TRBV29-1, the J call TRBJ2-5; 9 bases fit TRBD2. The ends lost 0 bases at V and 4 bases at J; junction bases unmatched: 15. The CDR3 runs 18 residues. Per germline, CDR1 SQVTM and CDR2 ANQGSEA. The CDR3, as DNA: TGCAGCGTTGAAGAGCCACGGGATAGCGGGAGAGTAGGAGAGACCCAGTACTTC. Translation: CSVEEPRDSGRVGETQYF.

This clone appeared once. The chain carries TRBV6-1 and TRBJ2-1, with 8 positions matching TRBD2. V lost 0 bases and J lost 5; bases outside the gene matches: 12. The CDR3 runs 18 residues. CDR1 and CDR2 from the germline V gene are MNHNS and SASEGT. This CDR3 is CASSEALPWTSLNNEQFF. For the CDR3, the DNA is TGTGCCAGCAGTGAAGCGCTTCCGTGGACTAGCTTAAACAATGAGCAGTTCTTC.

The rearrangement joins TRBV5-1 to TRBJ2-7; a possible D gene is TRBD1 (5 bases). The CDR3 extends over 16 amino acids. The V end lost 0 bases, the J end lost 3 bases, and 16 bases lay between the germline ends. Germline V gene data show CDR1 as SGHRS and CDR2 as YFSETQ. The CDR3 region has the DNA TGCGCCAGCAGCTTGGCCACTGGACACTTGAACTACGAGCAGTACTTC. It yields the protein CASSLATGHLNYEQYF.

The chain links TRBV27 to TRBJ1-1, with D maybe TRBD1 (5 bases). Trimming stripped 6 bases from V and 3 bases from J, with 14 bases between. The CDR3 length is 14 residues. Germline CDR1 MNHEY, CDR2 SMNVEV (reference sequence). CDR3 amino acids: CASSPLGGDTEAFF. In DNA form, the CDR3 reads TGTGCCAGCAGCCCCCTTGGGGGGGACACTGAAGCTTTCTTT.